The T cell receptor beta chain under discussion was sequenced for a study of metastatic and nonmetastatic thyroid tumors. The CDR3 consists of 17 residues. Germline V CDR1 and CDR2: DFQATT, SNEGSKA (reference sequence). Trimming removed 0 bases from V and 0 bases from J; junction bases left unmatched: 4. Turning to this clone: Its antigen is unidentified.

Study findings and constraints: Patients with malignant thyroid tumors reportedly had significantly higher TCR beta diversity than those with benign nodules, in blood and tumor.

Thyroid surgery was performed in patients who had received no treatment beforehand. TCRdb re-clonotyped the PCR reads via MiXCR. Among roughly 93,000 clones listed, approximately 11% were seen once. The source is a female donor with papillary thyroid cancer or a benign thyroid nodule (not recorded which). Some clones in this sample may be carry-over from other donors' samples. V gene TRBV20-1 combines with J gene TRBJ2-5; 13 bases line up with TRBD2. Sequenced material: blood. DNA for the CDR3: TGCAGTGCTAGAGATAGGACTAGCGGGGGTTACCAAGAGACCCAGTACTTC. Amino acids: CSARDRTSGGYQETQYF.